This T cell receptor (beta chain) was captured in a study of OX40 agonist ivuxolimab in advanced cancers. Overall study results and limits: Among the nonresponders, some also had low normalized T-cell clonal expansion.

Germline CDR1 and CDR2: LNHDA and SQIVND (reference sequence). J gave up 5 bases and V 5 bases, and 4 bases lay outside the gene matches. CDR3 size: 14 residues. Concerning this clone itself: The antigen remains undetermined.

This table comes from immunoSEQ multiplex PCR, and its TCRdb copy is limited to in-frame clones, with some not included. Altogether around 79,000 clones are present, about 92% being singletons, with the ten largest covering roughly a tenth. The clonotype comes from an adult with an advanced solid tumor such as melanoma, head and neck, liver or kidney cancer. This chain uses TRBV19 with TRBJ1-5; 9 positions match TRBD1. The source material was CD4+ or CD8+ T cells sorted from blood, sampled in a trial of the OX40 agonist ivuxolimab. The CDR3 DNA reads TGTGCCAGTAGTGGTTGGACAGGGGATCAGCCCCAGCATTTT. Its translation is CASSGWTGDQPQHF.